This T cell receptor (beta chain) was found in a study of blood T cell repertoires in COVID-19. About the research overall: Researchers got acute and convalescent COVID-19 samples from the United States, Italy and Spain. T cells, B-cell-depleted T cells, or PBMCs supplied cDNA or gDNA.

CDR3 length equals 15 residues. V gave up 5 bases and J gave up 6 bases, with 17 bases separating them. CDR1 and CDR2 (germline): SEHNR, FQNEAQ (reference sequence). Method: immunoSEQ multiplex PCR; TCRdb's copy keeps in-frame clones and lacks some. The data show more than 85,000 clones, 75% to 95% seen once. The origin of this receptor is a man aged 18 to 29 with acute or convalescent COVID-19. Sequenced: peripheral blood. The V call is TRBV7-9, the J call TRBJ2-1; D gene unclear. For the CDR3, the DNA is TGTGCCAGCAGCCTTGTTACTAACCTACGCAATGAGCAGTTCTTC. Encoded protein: CASSLVTNLRNEQFF. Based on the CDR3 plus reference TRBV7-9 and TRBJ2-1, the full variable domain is DTGVSQNPRHKITKRGQNVTFRCDPISEHNRLYWYRQTLGQGPEFLTYFQNEAQLEKSRLLSDRFSAERPKGSFSTLEIQRTEQGDSAMYLCASSLVTNLRNEQFFGPGTRLTVL.